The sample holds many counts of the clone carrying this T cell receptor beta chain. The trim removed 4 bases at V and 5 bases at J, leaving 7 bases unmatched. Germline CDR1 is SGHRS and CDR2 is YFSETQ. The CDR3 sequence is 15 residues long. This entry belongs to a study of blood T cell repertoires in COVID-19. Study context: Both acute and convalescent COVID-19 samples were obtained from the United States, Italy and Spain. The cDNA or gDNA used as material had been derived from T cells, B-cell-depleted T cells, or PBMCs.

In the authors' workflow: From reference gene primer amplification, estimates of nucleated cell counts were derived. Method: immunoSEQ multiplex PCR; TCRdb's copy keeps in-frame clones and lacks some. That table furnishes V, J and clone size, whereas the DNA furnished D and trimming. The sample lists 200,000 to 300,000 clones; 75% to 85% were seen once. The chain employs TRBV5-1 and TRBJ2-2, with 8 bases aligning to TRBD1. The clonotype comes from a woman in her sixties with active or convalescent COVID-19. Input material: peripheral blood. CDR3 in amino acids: CASSPDRGVTGELFF. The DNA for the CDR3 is TGCGCCAGCAGCCCCGACAGGGGTGTTACCGGGGAGCTGTTTTTT.